The source of this TCR beta chain is a study of monozygotic twins with inflammatory bowel disease. The study, taken as a whole, reports: The analysis did not separate different T cell subtypes.

Concerning this clonotype itself: Its antigen is still unknown.

Using eight separate reactions per sample, the authors generated cDNA. TCRdb reprocessed the 5' RACE reads and keeps a single row for each CDR3 protein, giving no DNA. This repertoire includes fewer than 550,000 distinct CDR3 sequences. Each donor supplied around 2.3 ml of blood. The V gene's germline CDR1 is MNHEY and CDR2 SVGEGT. This CDR3 region has 14 residues. This chain connects TRBV6-2 or TRBV6-3 to TRBJ2-3. This clonotype originated in a human donor with ulcerative colitis or Crohn's disease, or a healthy co-twin of an affected twin (not recorded which). Material for sequencing was blood. The CDR3 reads CASRTVLLTDTQYF.